The present TCR beta chain was sequenced within a study of blood T cell repertoires in COVID-19 (dated by TCRdb to 2020 to 2022). For the wider study: Samples from collaborators originated in the United States, Italy and Spain and spanned both the acute and convalescent phases of COVID-19. HLA class I and class II types, where available, came from metadata supplied by the sample provider rather than from assay-based typing. The material from the prospective study consisted of cDNA or gDNA derived from T cells, B-cell-depleted T cells, or PBMCs. A freely available public database, intended as a resource for researchers studying the immune response to SARS-CoV-2, is where the repertoires were released. The samples were drawn from the first 160 participants of the ongoing ImmuneRACE study and from about 1,200 subjects provided by 6 global collaborators. The dataset comprised deeply sampled blood TCRbeta repertoires from subjects exposed to, actively infected with, or recovered from COVID-19. Nearly every sample came with metadata listing a de-identified subject ID, COVID-19 status, age in years and sex.

CDR1 LGHDT and CDR2 YNNKEL were looked up in the germline V gene (reference sequence). Taken from cysteine to phenylalanine, the CDR3 has 14 residues. The retained sequence is limited to the CDR3, 42 bases, with the frame set at the first base. Unmatched junction bases come to 10, with V trimmed by 6 bases and J by 8 bases. The paper's findings and limits, for the study overall: The quantity of clinical and demographic metadata differed by source and by participant and was supplied without curation.

TCRbeta CDR3 regions were amplified from genomic DNA using the immunoSEQ Assay, a bias-controlled multiplex PCR. Concerning the study's data processing: The number of nucleated cells in each sample was estimated by amplification of reference gene primers within the assay. Sequence reads were collapsed and filtered to measure the absolute abundance of every unique TCRbeta CDR3 rearrangement. For each sample, productive Simpson clonality was calculated by taking the square root of Simpson's diversity index across productive rearrangements. The clones in this table, taken by TCRdb from immuneACCESS, are in-frame only. Not every clone is retained; where verified, under half of the shortfall comes from an unresolved V gene, and the cause of the rest is unknown. V and J calls and clone size come straight from that table; D and trimming were deduced from the DNA. The sample table records more than 95,000 clones; about 81% of these occur just once. Of the sample, about 4.3% falls within the top ten clones.

About this clone itself: What this receptor recognizes is not known. No much larger clone is present one base from it, and per-base qualities are unavailable.

Collaborating institutions collected whole blood in K2EDTA tubes following their own protocols. For TCRbeta analysis, collaborator samples were shipped as frozen whole blood, as isolated PBMCs, or as DNA extracted from either sample type. The source is a man aged 60-69 years with acute or convalescent COVID-19. Here the chain combines TRBV3-1 (or the pseudogene TRBV3-2) and TRBJ1-2; 9 bases in between match TRBD1. Sequencing was performed on peripheral blood. The CDR3 protein is CASRHDRGMGGYTF. The DNA sequence follows: TGTGCCAGCAGACACGACAGGGGGATGGGCGGCTACACCTTC.